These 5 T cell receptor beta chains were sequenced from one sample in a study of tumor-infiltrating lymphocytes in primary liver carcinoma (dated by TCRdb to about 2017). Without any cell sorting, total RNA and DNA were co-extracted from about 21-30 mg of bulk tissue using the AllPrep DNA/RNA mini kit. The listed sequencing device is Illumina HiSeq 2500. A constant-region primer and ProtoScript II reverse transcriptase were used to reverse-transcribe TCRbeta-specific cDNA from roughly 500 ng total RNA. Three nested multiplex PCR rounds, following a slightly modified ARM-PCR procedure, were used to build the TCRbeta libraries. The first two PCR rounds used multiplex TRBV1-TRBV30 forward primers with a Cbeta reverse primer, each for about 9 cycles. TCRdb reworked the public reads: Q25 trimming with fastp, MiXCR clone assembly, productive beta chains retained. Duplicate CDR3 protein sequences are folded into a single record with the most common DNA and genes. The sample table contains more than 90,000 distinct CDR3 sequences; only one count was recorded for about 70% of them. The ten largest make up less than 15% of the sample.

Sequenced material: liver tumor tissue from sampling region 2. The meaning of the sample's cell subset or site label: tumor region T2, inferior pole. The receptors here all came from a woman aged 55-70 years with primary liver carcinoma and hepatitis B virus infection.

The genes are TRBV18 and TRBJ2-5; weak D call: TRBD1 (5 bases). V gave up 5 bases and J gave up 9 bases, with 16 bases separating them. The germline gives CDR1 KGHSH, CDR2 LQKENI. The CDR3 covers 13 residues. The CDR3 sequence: CASSTDIGEAQYF. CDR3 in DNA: TGTGCCAGCTCAACGGACATCGGTGAGGCCCAGTACTTC.

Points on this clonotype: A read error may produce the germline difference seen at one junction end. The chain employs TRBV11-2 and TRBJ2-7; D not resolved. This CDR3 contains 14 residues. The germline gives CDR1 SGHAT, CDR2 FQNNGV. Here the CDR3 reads CASRPGRTSYEQCF. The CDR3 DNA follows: TGTGCCAGCAGGCCCGGGCGTACCTCTTACGAGCAGTGCTTC.

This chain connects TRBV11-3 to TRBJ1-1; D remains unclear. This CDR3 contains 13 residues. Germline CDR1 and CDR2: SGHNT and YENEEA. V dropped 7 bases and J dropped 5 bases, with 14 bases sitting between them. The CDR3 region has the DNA TGTGCCAGCACACATGGCAGGCTTACTGAAGCTTTCTTT. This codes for CASTHGRLTEAFF.

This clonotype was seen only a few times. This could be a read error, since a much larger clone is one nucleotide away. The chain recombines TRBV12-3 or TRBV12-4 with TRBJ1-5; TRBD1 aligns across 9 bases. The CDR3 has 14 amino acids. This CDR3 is CASSPTGGPQPRHF. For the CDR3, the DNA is TGTGCCAGCAGTCCTACAGGGGGCCCTCAGCCCCGGCATTTT.

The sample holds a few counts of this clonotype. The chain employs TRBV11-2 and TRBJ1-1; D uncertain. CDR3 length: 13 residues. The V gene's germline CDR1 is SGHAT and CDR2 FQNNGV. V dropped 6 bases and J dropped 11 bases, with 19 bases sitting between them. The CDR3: CASSLTVGRGAFF. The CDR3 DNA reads TGTGCCAGCAGTTTAACAGTGGGCAGAGGGGCTTTCTTT.